These 13 T cell receptor beta chains were all obtained from the same sample, sequenced in a study of a mutant IDH1 vaccine in newly diagnosed glioma. The time point denotes: week 35, safety follow-up. In every dose of vaccine, 300 ug of mutant IDH1 20-mer peptide was given alongside topical imiquimod. No antigen has been assigned to these receptors. TCRdb's table, derived via immunoSEQ multiplex PCR, lists solely in-frame clones and lacks some. The sample has nearly 55,000 clones; around 80% are singletons. This specimen was PBMCs, taken from a glioma patient whose treatment included an IDH1 peptide vaccine. The receptors shown here come from a woman aged 18-29 years with glioma.

The chain employs TRBV19 and TRBJ1-3, with 7 bases fitting TRBD1. There are 16 residues in the CDR3. Unmatched junction bases numbered 6, after V lost 3 bases and J lost 1 base. Germline assignment: CDR1 LNHDA and CDR2 SQIVND (reference sequence). Here the CDR3 reads CASSIATRGSGNTIYF. CDR3 nucleotides: TGTGCCAGTAGTATTGCGACCAGGGGGTCTGGAAACACCATATATTTT. The full variable domain, completed using reference TRBV19 and TRBJ1-3, is DGGITQSPKYLFRKEGQNVTLSCEQNLNHDAMYWYRQDPGQGLRLIYYSQIVNDFQKGDIAEGYSVSREKKESFPLTVTSAQKNPTAFYLCASSIATRGSGNTIYFGEGSWLTVV.

The rearrangement joins TRBV14 to TRBJ2-1; D might be TRBD1 (6 bases). V was pared by 1 base and J by 0 bases, with 13 bases between. The CDR3 length is 17 residues. Germline values: CDR1 SGHDN, CDR2 FVKESK. CDR3 region: CASSQVSGVDSYNEQFF. The CDR3 region has the DNA TGTGCCAGCAGCCAAGTTTCAGGGGTGGACTCCTACAATGAGCAGTTCTTC.

V usage is TRBV30 and J usage is TRBJ2-3; D possibly corresponds to TRBD1 (5 bases). Germline V CDR1 and CDR2: GTSNPN, SVGIG (reference sequence). The CDR3 is made up of 14 amino acids. The V and J ends lost 3 bases and 2 bases respectively, with 12 bases between them. The CDR3 nucleotides are TGTGCCTGGAGAATCAAGGGGATCACAGATACGCAGTATTTT. Its protein product is CAWRIKGITDTQYF. The variable domain in full, with the rest retrieved from reference TRBV30 and TRBJ2-3, is SQTIHQWPATLVQPVGSPLSLECTVEGTSNPNLYWYRQAAGRGLQLLFYSVGIGQISSEVPQNLSASRPQDRQFILSSKKLLLSDSGFYLCAWRIKGITDTQYFGPGTRLTVL.

The sample holds a few counts of this clone. DNA of the CDR3: TGTGCCAGTAGTAGCGAGAGTTATCAGCCCCAGCATTTT. This gives the protein CASSSESYQPQHF. The V gene is TRBV19, the J gene TRBJ1-5; D is unclear. The CDR3 is made up of 13 amino acids. The germline gives CDR1 LNHDA, CDR2 SQIVND (reference sequence). Deletions cut 4 bases from V and 5 bases from J, with 9 bases between. Full variable domain (outside the CDR3, taken from reference TRBV19 and TRBJ1-5): DGGITQSPKYLFRKEGQNVTLSCEQNLNHDAMYWYRQDPGQGLRLIYYSQIVNDFQKGDIAEGYSVSREKKESFPLTVTSAQKNPTAFYLCASSSESYQPQHFGDGTRLSIL.

The J gene is TRBJ1-6, the V gene TRBV6-5; no clear D gene. The CDR3 runs to 15 residues. The V gene lost 5 bases and the J gene lost 8 bases, with 16 bases spanning the gap. From germline, CDR1 is MNHEY and CDR2 SVGAGI. The CDR3, as DNA: TGTGCCAGCAGTCCCTGGACCGGCCGGGATTCACCCCTCCACTTT. It codes for CASSPWTGRDSPLHF.

The rearrangement joins TRBV5-1 to TRBJ1-4; 7 bases fit TRBD1. The V gene's germline CDR1 is SGHRS and CDR2 YFSETQ. The CDR3 has 14 residues. Losses at the gene ends were 4 bases for V and 8 bases for J; bases not matched to a gene: 8. The CDR3 region is CASSPGGSGEKLFF. The DNA of the CDR3 is TGCGCCAGCAGCCCAGGGGGGTCAGGAGAAAAACTGTTTTTT. Full variable domain (outside the CDR3, taken from reference TRBV5-1 and TRBJ1-4): KAGVTQTPRYLIKTRGQQVTLSCSPISGHRSVSWYQQTPGQGLQFLFEYFSETQRNKGNFPGRFSGRQFSNSRSEMNVSTLELGDSALYLCASSPGGSGEKLFFGSGTQLSVL.

This rearrangement joins TRBV27 to TRBJ2-7; possible D gene TRBD2, 5 bases. The CDR3 is 13 amino acids. Trimming cost V 10 bases and J 2 bases, with 15 bases left between them. The germline V gene encodes CDR1 MNHEY and CDR2 SMNVEV (reference sequence). Written as DNA, the CDR3 is TGTGCCACCATGACCCCACTAGCCTACGAGCAGTACTTC. It translates to CATMTPLAYEQYF.

This chain connects TRBV5-4 to TRBJ1-2; 9 bases are shared with TRBD1. The CDR3 covers 17 residues. After removal of 6 bases from V and 2 bases from J, the junction contained 14 bases not matched to a gene. The V gene's germline CDR1 is SGHNT and CDR2 YYREEE (reference sequence). CDR3 sequence (DNA): TGTGCCAGCACCCGACCCCCGGGACAGGGATCCAACTATGGCTACACCTTC. Its protein product is CASTRPPGQGSNYGYTF.

The chain couples TRBV29-1 to TRBJ2-1; a possible D gene is TRBD1 (6 bases). The CDR3 is 12 residues long. CDR1 is SQVTM and CDR2 is ANQGSEA in the germline V gene. Deletions cut 5 bases from V and 6 bases from J, with 11 bases between. CDR3 loop: CSVNRDTNEQFF. As DNA, the CDR3 is TGCAGCGTTAACAGGGACACCAATGAGCAGTTCTTC.

The chain joins TRBV6-1 to TRBJ2-7; 8 bases agree with TRBD1. V shed 3 bases, J shed 2 bases, and the junction held 6 bases outside the gene matches. There are 15 residues in the CDR3. CDR1 is MNHNS, CDR2 SASEGT, per germline. The CDR3 protein is CASSEGQGAAYEQYF. In DNA, the CDR3 is TGTGCCAGCAGTGAGGGGCAGGGGGCGGCCTACGAGCAGTACTTC.

V and J are TRBV5-5 and TRBJ2-5, with 7 bases aligning to TRBD2. The CDR3 extends over 15 amino acids. Trimming cost V 6 bases and J 3 bases; bases outside gene matches: 11. Germline V CDR1 and CDR2: SGHKS, YYEKEE (reference sequence). CDR3 bases: TGTGCCAGCACCCTACCGGGGGGTAGGGAAGAGACCCAGTACTTC. Amino acid sequence: CASTLPGGREETQYF.

The chain couples TRBV14 to TRBJ2-1; D might be TRBD1 (6 bases). The CDR3 contains 12 residues. V lost 0 bases, J lost 9 bases, and 6 bases lay in between. Germline V gene lookup returns CDR1 SGHDN and CDR2 FVKESK. As DNA, the CDR3 is TGTGCCAGCAGCCAAGAGGGGGCTGAGCAGTTCTTC. Its translation: CASSQEGAEQFF.

This chain uses TRBV19 with TRBJ1-1; D unresolved. V lost 7 bases, J lost 7 bases, and 13 bases lay in between. Germline CDR1 reads LNHDA; CDR2 reads SQIVND (reference sequence). This CDR3 contains 12 residues. CDR3 sequence: CASTIPGSEAFF. CDR3 DNA sequence: TGTGCCAGTACAATCCCCGGAAGTGAAGCTTTCTTT.